Listed below are T cell receptor beta chains from one sample, sequenced in a study of T cell repertoires in cytomegalovirus infection. Each CDR3 protein gets one entry after TCRdb re-called the reads with MiXCR. Of under 200,000 distinct CDR3 sequences listed, less than 25% are singletons. The antigens these receptors bind are not known. The sample in question was CD8+ T cells from cultured PBMCs, obtained from culture after CMV antigen stimulation. The receptors come from a human donor in good health (CMV status not recorded). Some clones in this sample may be carry-over from other donors' samples. CDR3s include the opening cysteine and the closing phenylalanine or tryptophan. D genes are given only for firm matches. Clone size appears in some rows only: once, few, many, or a class for an expanded clone.

V	D	J	size	CDR3	DNA
TRBV7-9	TRBD1	TRBJ1-1	NA	CASSTPGTGAMTEAFF	TGTGCCAGCAGCACACCCGGGACAGGTGCCATGACTGAAGCTTTCTTT
TRBV7-9	NA	TRBJ1-3	few	CASSFLGNTIYF	TGTGCCAGCAGCTTTTTAGGAAACACCATATATTTT
TRBV7-6	NA	TRBJ2-3	once	CASSLPPTGTDTQYF	TGTGCCAGCAGCTTACCACCCACGGGTACAGATACGCAGTATTTT
TRBV5-1	NA	TRBJ2-5	NA	CASSGQGQETQYF	TGCGCCAGCAGTGGGCAGGGCCAAGAGACCCAGTACTTC
TRBV29-1	TRBD1	TRBJ2-5	NA	CSVGQGATYQETQYF	TGCAGCGTCGGACAGGGCGCAACCTACCAAGAGACCCAGTACTTC
TRBV7-9	NA	TRBJ1-1	NA	CASSPRQGWSTEAFF	TGTGCCAGCAGCCCTCGCCAAGGATGGTCCACTGAAGCTTTCTTT
TRBV28	NA	TRBJ2-1	once	CASSFRGGNEQFF	TGTGCCAGCAGTTTTAGGGGGGGCAATGAGCAGTTCTTC
TRBV15	TRBD2	TRBJ2-1	many	CATSGDRGGPYNEQFF	TGTGCCACCAGCGGAGACCGGGGGGGCCCCTACAATGAGCAGTTCTTC
TRBV29-1	NA	TRBJ2-1	NA	CSLMDSGDNEQFF	TGCAGCCTCATGGACAGTGGCGACAATGAGCAGTTCTTC
TRBV7-9	NA	TRBJ1-1	few	CASSSPSTAGTWNTEAFF	TGTGCCAGCAGCTCACCCTCTACTGCGGGAACCTGGAACACTGAAGCTTTCTTT
TRBV6-5	NA	TRBJ1-3	many	CASSSGNSGNTIYF	TGTGCCAGCAGCTCCGGGAACTCTGGAAACACCATATATTTT
TRBV7-6	TRBD1	TRBJ1-1	NA	CASSLSRDRGSSTEAFF	TGTGCCAGCAGCTTATCCCGGGACAGGGGTAGTTCCACTGAAGCTTTCTTT
TRBV5-4	NA	TRBJ1-1	many	CASSSAGMLNTEAFF	TGTGCCAGCAGCTCCGCGGGGATGTTGAACACTGAAGCTTTCTTT
TRBV7-2	NA	TRBJ1-4	few	CASSLGSEKLFF	TGTGCCAGCAGCTTGGGTAGTGAAAAACTGTTTTTT
TRBV12-3/TRBV12-4	NA	TRBJ2-7	NA	CASSWGSTYEQYF	TGTGCCAGCAGTTGGGGATCTACCTACGAGCAGTACTTC
TRBV24-1	NA	TRBJ1-5	NA	CATSVVGQPQHF	TGTGCCACCAGTGTTGTGGGTCAGCCCCAGCATTTT
TRBV7-9	NA	TRBJ1-1	many	CASSLGAAEAFF	TGTGCCAGCAGCTTAGGAGCGGCTGAAGCTTTCTTT
TRBV10-2	NA	TRBJ1-5	NA	CASSESPGINQPQHF	TGCGCCAGCAGTGAGTCACCGGGTATCAATCAGCCCCAGCATTTT
TRBV7-2	NA	TRBJ2-7	few	CASSLAPTSGPYEQYF	TGTGCCAGCAGCTTAGCCCCGACATCGGGCCCCTACGAGCAGTACTTC
TRBV6-6	NA	TRBJ2-1	NA	CASRDAGRSNEQFF	TGTGCCAGCAGGGACGCCGGAAGAAGCAATGAGCAGTTCTTC